This record covers a single T cell receptor (beta chain). Its antigen remains unknown. Other DNA sequences in this sample translate to the same CDR3. CDR3 size: 16 residues. Trimming cost V 2 bases and J 4 bases, with 12 bases left between them. Germline-derived CDR1 and CDR2 are ENHRY and SYGVKD. The sample belongs to a study of siplizumab effects on memory and regulatory T cells. Overall study findings and caveats: Confirmatory evidence of suppressive function in proliferating siplizumab-culture Tregs was not obtained. A naive or memory phenotype could not be assigned to roughly 75-97% of the proliferating CD4+ or CD8+ clones.

Clones were read by immunoSEQ multiplex PCR, and TCRdb kept only the in-frame ones, dropping some. The data show over 95,000 clones, around 93% seen once. Sequencing used non-Treg CD4+ T cells sorted from blood. This receptor was identified in a human donor in good health. This chain joins TRBV10-3 and TRBJ2-6; D is ambiguous. The CDR3 DNA sequence: TGTGCCATCAGTGAGGGGCTGGACCCAGGGGCCAACGTCCTGACTTTC. It encodes CAISEGLDPGANVLTF.